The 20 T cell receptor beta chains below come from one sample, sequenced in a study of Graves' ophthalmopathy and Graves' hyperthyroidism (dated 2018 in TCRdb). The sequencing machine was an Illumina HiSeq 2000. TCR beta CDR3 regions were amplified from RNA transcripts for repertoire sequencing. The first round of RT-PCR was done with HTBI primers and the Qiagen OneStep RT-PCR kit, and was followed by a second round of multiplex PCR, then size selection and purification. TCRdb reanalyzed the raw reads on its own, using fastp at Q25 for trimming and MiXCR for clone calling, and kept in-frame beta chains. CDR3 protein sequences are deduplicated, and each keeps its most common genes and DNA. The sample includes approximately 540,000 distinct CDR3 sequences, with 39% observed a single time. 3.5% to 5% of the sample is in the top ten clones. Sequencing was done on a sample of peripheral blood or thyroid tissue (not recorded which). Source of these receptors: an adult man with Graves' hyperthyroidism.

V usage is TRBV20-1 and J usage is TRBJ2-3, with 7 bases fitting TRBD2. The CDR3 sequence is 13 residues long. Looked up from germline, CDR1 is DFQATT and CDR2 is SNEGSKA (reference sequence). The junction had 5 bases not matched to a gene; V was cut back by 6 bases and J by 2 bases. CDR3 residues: CSANSGFTDTQYF. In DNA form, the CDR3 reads TGCAGTGCCAATAGCGGGTTCACAGATACGCAGTATTTT.

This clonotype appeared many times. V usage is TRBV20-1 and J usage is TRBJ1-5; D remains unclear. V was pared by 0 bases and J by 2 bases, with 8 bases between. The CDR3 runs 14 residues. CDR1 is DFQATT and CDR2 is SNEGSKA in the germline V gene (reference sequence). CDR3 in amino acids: CSAREGYGNQPQHF. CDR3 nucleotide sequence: TGCAGTGCTAGAGAGGGGTACGGCAATCAGCCCCAGCATTTT.

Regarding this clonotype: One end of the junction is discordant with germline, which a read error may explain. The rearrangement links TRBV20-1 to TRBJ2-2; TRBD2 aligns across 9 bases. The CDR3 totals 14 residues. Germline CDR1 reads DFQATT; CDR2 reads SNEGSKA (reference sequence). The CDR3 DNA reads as TGCAGTCCCAGCGGGGGGCAAAACACCGGGGAGCTGTCTTGG. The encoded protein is CSPSGGQNTGELSW.

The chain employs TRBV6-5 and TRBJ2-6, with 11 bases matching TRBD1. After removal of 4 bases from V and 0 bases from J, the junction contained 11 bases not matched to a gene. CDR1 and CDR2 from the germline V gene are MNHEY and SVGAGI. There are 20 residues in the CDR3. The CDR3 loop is CASSSRTGGEGLSGANVLTF. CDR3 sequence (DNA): TGTGCCAGCAGTTCAAGGACAGGGGGCGAGGGGCTCTCTGGGGCCAACGTCCTGACTTTC.

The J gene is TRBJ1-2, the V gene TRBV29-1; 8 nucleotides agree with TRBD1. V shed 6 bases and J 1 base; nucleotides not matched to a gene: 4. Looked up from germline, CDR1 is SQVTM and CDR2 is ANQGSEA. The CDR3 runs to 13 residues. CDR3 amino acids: CSVGQDLNYGYTF. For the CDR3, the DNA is TGCAGCGTGGGACAGGACCTTAACTATGGCTACACCTTC. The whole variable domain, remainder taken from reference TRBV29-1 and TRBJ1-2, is SAVISQKPSRDICQRGTSLTIQCQVDSQVTMMFWYRQQPGQSLTLIATANQGSEATYESGFVIDKFPISRPNLTFSTLTVSNMSPEDSSIYLCSVGQDLNYGYTFGSGTRLTVV.

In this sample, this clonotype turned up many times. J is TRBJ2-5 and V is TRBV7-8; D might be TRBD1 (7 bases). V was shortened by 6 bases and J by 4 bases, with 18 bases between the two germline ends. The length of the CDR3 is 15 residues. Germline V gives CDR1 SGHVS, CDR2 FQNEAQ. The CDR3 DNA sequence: TGTGCCAGCAGTCCCAGGGGGAGGCTAGGAGAGACCCAGTACTTC. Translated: CASSPRGRLGETQYF.

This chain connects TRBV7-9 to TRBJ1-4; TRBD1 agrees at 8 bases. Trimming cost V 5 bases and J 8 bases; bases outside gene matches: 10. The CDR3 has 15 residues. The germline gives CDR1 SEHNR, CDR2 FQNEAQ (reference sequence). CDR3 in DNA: TGTGCCAGCAGCGGAGAAGGACAGGGATTGGAAAAACTGTTTTTT. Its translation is CASSGEGQGLEKLFF.

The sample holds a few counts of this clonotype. CDR3 nucleotides: TGTGCCTGGAGTACTGGGACAGGGACTATGAACACTGAAGCTTTCTTT. Translating gives CAWSTGTGTMNTEAFF. V gene TRBV19 combines with J gene TRBJ1-1; 9 positions agree with TRBD1. Germline V lookup: CDR1 LNHDA, CDR2 SQIVND (reference sequence). The trim removed 11 bases at V and 0 bases at J, leaving 13 bases unmatched. This CDR3 region has 16 residues.

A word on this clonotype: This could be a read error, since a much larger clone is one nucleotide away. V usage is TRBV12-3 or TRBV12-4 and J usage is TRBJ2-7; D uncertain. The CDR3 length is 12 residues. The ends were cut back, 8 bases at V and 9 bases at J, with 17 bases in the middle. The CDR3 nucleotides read TGTGCCAGCGGGGTTTCGAGTTGGGGGCAGTACTTC. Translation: CASGVSSWGQYF.

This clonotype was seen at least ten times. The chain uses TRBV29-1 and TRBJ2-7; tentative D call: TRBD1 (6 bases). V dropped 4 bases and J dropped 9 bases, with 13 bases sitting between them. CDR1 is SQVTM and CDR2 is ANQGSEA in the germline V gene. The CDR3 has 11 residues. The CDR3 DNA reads TGCAGCGTTGTTGAGGGGGTAGGGCAGTACTTC. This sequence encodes CSVVEGVGQYF.

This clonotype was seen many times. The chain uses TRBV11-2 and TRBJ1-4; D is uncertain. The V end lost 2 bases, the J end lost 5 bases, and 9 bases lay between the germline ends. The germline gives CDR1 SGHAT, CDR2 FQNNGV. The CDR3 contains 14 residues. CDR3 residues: CASSLRSDNEKLFF. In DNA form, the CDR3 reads TGTGCCAGCAGCTTACGCAGCGACAATGAAAAACTGTTTTTT.

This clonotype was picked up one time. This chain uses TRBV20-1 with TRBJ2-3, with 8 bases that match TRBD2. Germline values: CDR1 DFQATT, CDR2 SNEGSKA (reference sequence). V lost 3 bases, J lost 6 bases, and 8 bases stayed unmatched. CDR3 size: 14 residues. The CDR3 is CSARARGGKDTQYF. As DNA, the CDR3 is TGCAGTGCTAGGGCTCGGGGGGGAAAGGATACGCAGTATTTT.

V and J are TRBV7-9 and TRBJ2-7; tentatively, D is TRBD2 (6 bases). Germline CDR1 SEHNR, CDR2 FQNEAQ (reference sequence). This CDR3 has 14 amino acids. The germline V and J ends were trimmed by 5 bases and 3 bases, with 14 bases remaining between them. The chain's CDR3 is CASSPIWGDYEQYF. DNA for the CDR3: TGTGCCAGCAGCCCTATCTGGGGGGACTACGAGCAGTACTTC. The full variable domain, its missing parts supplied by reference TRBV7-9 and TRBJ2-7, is DTGVSQNPRHKITKRGQNVTFRCDPISEHNRLYWYRQTLGQGPEFLTYFQNEAQLEKSRLLSDRFSAERPKGSFSTLEIQRTEQGDSAMYLCASSPIWGDYEQYFGPGTRLTVT.

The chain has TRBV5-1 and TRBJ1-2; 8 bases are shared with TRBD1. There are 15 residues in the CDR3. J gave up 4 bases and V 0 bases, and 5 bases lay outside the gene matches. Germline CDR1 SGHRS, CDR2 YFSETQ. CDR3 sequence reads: CASSLDTGGVYGYTF. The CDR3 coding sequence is TGCGCCAGCAGCTTGGATACAGGGGGAGTCTATGGCTACACCTTC.

The CDR3 DNA reads as TGTGCCTCCAATACTAGATACACAGATACGCAGTATTTT. This encodes CASNTRYTDTQYF. This sequence joins TRBV2 and TRBJ2-3, with D maybe TRBD2 (5 bases). The CDR3 runs 13 residues. The ends were cut back, 11 bases at V and 2 bases at J, with 14 bases in the middle. CDR1 SNHLY and CDR2 FYNNEI come from the germline V gene.

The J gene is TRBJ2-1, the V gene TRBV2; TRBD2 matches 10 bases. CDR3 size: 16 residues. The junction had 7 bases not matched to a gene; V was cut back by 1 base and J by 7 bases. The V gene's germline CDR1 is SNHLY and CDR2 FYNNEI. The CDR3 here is CASSEVRSGGANEQFF. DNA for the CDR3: TGTGCCAGCAGTGAAGTGAGAAGCGGGGGGGCGAATGAGCAGTTCTTC.

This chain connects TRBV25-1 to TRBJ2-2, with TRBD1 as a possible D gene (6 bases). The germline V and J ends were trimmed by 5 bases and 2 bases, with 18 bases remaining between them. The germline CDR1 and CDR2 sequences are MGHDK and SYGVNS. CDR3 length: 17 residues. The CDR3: CASSQTGTPINTGELFF. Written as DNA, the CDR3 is TGTGCCAGCAGTCAGACCGGGACACCTATTAACACCGGGGAGCTGTTTTTT.

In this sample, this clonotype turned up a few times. The CDR3 coding sequence is TGTGCCAGCAGCGGTCTCGGGGTGGACAATGAGCAGTTCTTC. Protein product: CASSGLGVDNEQFF. The chain links TRBV2 to TRBJ2-7, with D tentatively TRBD2 (5 bases). Judging by the DNA end, TRBJ2-1 fits better; the J call may be wrong. The CDR3 extends over 14 amino acids. Germline CDR1 is SNHLY and CDR2 is FYNNEI.

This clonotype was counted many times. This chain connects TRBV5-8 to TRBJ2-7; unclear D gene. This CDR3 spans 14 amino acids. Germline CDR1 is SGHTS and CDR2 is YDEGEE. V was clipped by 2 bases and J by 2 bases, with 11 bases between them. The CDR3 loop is CASSFKRNPYEQYF. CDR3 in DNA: TGTGCCAGCAGCTTCAAGAGAAATCCCTACGAGCAGTACTTC.

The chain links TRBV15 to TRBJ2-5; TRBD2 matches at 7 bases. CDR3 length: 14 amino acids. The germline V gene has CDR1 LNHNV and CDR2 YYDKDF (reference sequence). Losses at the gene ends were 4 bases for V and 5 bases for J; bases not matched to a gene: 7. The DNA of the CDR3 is TGTGCCACCAGCACTGTGACAGCGGGGGAGACCCAGTACTTC. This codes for CATSTVTAGETQYF.